Listed below are T cell receptor beta chains from one sample, sequenced in a study of graft-versus-host responses after intestinal transplantation. Generated by immunoSEQ multiplex PCR, the TCRdb table keeps only in-frame clones and is missing some. Of around 20,000 clones listed, roughly 80% are singletons. The source material was PBMCs, sampled 14 days after transplant. The receptors were sampled from a human patient who received an intestinal transplant, so some T cells may come from the graft donor. Each CDR3 is given with its conserved first and last residue. The D gene is left open where the match is weak. Rows give clone size only sometimes, using once, few, many, or a class for an expanded clone.

d_gene: NA; abundance: NA; v_gene: TRBV23-1; j_gene: TRBJ1-3; CDR3nt: TGCGCCAGCAGTCAGACGGGGGATGGAAACACCATATATTTT; CDR3aa: CASSQTGDGNTIYF
d_gene: NA; abundance: few; v_gene: TRBV18; j_gene: TRBJ1-2; CDR3nt: TGTGCCAGCTCACCCAGCGAGGGAAAGAACTATGGCTACACCTTC; CDR3aa: CASSPSEGKNYGYTF
d_gene: TRBD2; abundance: NA; v_gene: TRBV13; j_gene: TRBJ2-1; CDR3nt: TGTGCCAGCAGCATGGGTGGGACTAGCGGATACAATGAGCAGTTCTTC; CDR3aa: CASSMGGTSGYNEQFF
d_gene: NA; abundance: NA; v_gene: TRBV19; j_gene: TRBJ2-7; CDR3nt: TGTGCCAGTAGTACGGACTACGAGCAGTACTTC; CDR3aa: CASSTDYEQYF
d_gene: NA; abundance: few; v_gene: TRBV6-1; j_gene: TRBJ1-2; CDR3nt: TGTGCCAGCAGTGGAGGTGGGGGCGCGGCCTATGGCTACACCTTC; CDR3aa: CASSGGGGAAYGYTF
d_gene: NA; abundance: once; v_gene: TRBV5-1; j_gene: TRBJ2-5; CDR3nt: TGCGCCAGCAGCTCGGGGGAGACCCAGTACTTC; CDR3aa: CASSSGETQYF
d_gene: NA; abundance: NA; v_gene: TRBV29-1; j_gene: TRBJ2-2; CDR3nt: TGCAGCGTTGGTTACACCGGGGAGCTGTTTTTT; CDR3aa: CSVGYTGELFF
d_gene: NA; abundance: NA; v_gene: TRBV9; j_gene: TRBJ2-4; CDR3nt: TGTGCCAGCAGCGTAGGAGACAGCTGGGACATTCAGTACTTC; CDR3aa: CASSVGDSWDIQYF
d_gene: NA; abundance: NA; v_gene: TRBV4-1; j_gene: TRBJ2-2; CDR3nt: TGCGCCAGCAGCCATCCCAGGAGGGTCCTCGCGAACACCGGGGAGCTGTTTTTT; CDR3aa: CASSHPRRVLANTGELFF
d_gene: NA; abundance: NA; v_gene: TRBV6-5; j_gene: TRBJ1-3; CDR3nt: TGTGCCAGCAGTACCCTCGGGACGTTCGGAAACACCATATATTTT; CDR3aa: CASSTLGTFGNTIYF
d_gene: NA; abundance: NA; v_gene: TRBV27; j_gene: TRBJ2-7; CDR3nt: TGTGCCAGCACCAGGGGGGGCGAGCAGTACTTC; CDR3aa: CASTRGGEQYF
d_gene: NA; abundance: NA; v_gene: TRBV19; j_gene: TRBJ2-5; CDR3nt: TGTGCCAGTAGTGCCCGATCGCCGAGCCAAGAGACCCAGTACTTC; CDR3aa: CASSARSPSQETQYF
d_gene: TRBD2; abundance: NA; v_gene: TRBV19; j_gene: TRBJ2-1; CDR3nt: TGTGCCAGTAGTATGGGGACTAGCGGGTACAATGAGCAGTTCTTC; CDR3aa: CASSMGTSGYNEQFF
d_gene: TRBD2; abundance: NA; v_gene: TRBV7-2; j_gene: TRBJ2-7; CDR3nt: TGTGCCAGCAGCTTAGGCGGGACTAGCGGGAGGGCCATCCCCTACGAGCAGTACTTC; CDR3aa: CASSLGGTSGRAIPYEQYF
d_gene: NA; abundance: few; v_gene: TRBV5-4; j_gene: TRBJ1-2; CDR3nt: TGTGCCAGCAGCTTTTCGACAGGCTACACCTTC; CDR3aa: CASSFSTGYTF
d_gene: TRBD1; abundance: NA; v_gene: TRBV28; j_gene: TRBJ2-7; CDR3nt: TGTGCCAGCTCGCCCGGGACAGGGGCCTCCTACGAGCAGTACTTC; CDR3aa: CASSPGTGASYEQYF
d_gene: NA; abundance: NA; v_gene: TRBV28; j_gene: TRBJ1-2; CDR3nt: TGTGCCAGCAGCCAGTCGCGAGCGCGCCCCTATACTAACTATGGCTACACCTTC; CDR3aa: CASSQSRARPYTNYGYTF
d_gene: NA; abundance: once; v_gene: TRBV27; j_gene: TRBJ1-1; CDR3nt: TGTGCCAGTCGACTGTCCACAACGGGTGCCCATGAAGCTTTCTTT; CDR3aa: CASRLSTTGAHEAFF
d_gene: NA; abundance: few; v_gene: TRBV28; j_gene: TRBJ1-5; CDR3nt: TGTGCCAGCAGTTTAAATGCGGTCAATCAGCCCCAGCATTTT; CDR3aa: CASSLNAVNQPQHF
d_gene: TRBD2; abundance: once; v_gene: TRBV4-2; j_gene: TRBJ2-3; CDR3nt: TGTGCCAGCAGCCAAGGACTAGCGGGGGCAGATACGCAGTATTTT; CDR3aa: CASSQGLAGADTQYF
d_gene: NA; abundance: NA; v_gene: TRBV5-1; j_gene: TRBJ1-6; CDR3nt: TGCGCCAGCAGCTTAAGTGGCCTCTCCTATAATTCACCCCTCCACTTT; CDR3aa: CASSLSGLSYNSPLHF
d_gene: TRBD2; abundance: NA; v_gene: TRBV7-9; j_gene: TRBJ2-1; CDR3nt: TGTGCCAGCAGCTTAACTAGCGGGGGATACAATGAGCAGTTCTTC; CDR3aa: CASSLTSGGYNEQFF
d_gene: TRBD1; abundance: NA; v_gene: TRBV4-1; j_gene: TRBJ1-1; CDR3nt: TGCGCCAGCAGCCACAGGCAGGGGGGAGACACTGAAGCTTTCTTT; CDR3aa: CASSHRQGGDTEAFF
d_gene: TRBD1; abundance: NA; v_gene: TRBV18; j_gene: TRBJ2-7; CDR3nt: TGTGCCAGCTCACCACCGGACAGGGAAATCTACGAGCAGTACTTC; CDR3aa: CASSPPDREIYEQYF
d_gene: TRBD2; abundance: NA; v_gene: TRBV28; j_gene: TRBJ2-3; CDR3nt: TGTGCCAGCAGTCTAACTAGCGGGAGGACGGATACGCAGTATTTT; CDR3aa: CASSLTSGRTDTQYF
d_gene: NA; abundance: NA; v_gene: TRBV7-5; j_gene: TRBJ2-3; CDR3nt: TGTGTCAGAAGCTTAGCGCGTGTAGCTACCGATACGCAGTATTTT; CDR3aa: CVRSLARVATDTQYF
d_gene: TRBD1; abundance: NA; v_gene: TRBV7-9; j_gene: TRBJ2-6; CDR3nt: TGTGCCAGCAGCTCCTCCGGGACAGCCAACTCTGGGGCCAACGTCCTGACTTTC; CDR3aa: CASSSSGTANSGANVLTF